This paragraph covers one TCR beta chain sequence. At one end the junction does not follow the germline gene, possibly because of a read error. The CDR3 has 15 residues. CDR1 is SEHNR, CDR2 FQNEAQ, per germline (reference sequence). These data originate in a study of cytomegalovirus exposure and HLA in healthy donors. Vbeta (60) and Jbeta (13) primers were used in the PCR. Here immunoSEQ multiplex PCR was the method, and the copy in TCRdb shows in-frame clones only, minus some. Found here are about 200,000 clones, roughly 80% of them singletons; the top ten hold approximately 6.5%. Sample: PBMCs. The clonotype originates from a woman aged 50 to 65 in good health and CMV-seropositive. The rearrangement joins TRBV7-9 to TRBJ2-1, with 10 nucleotides matching TRBD2. Here the CDR3 reads CSSSLAGGPGNEQFF. In DNA form, the CDR3 reads TGTTCCAGCAGCTTAGCGGGAGGACCGGGCAATGAGCAGTTCTTC.